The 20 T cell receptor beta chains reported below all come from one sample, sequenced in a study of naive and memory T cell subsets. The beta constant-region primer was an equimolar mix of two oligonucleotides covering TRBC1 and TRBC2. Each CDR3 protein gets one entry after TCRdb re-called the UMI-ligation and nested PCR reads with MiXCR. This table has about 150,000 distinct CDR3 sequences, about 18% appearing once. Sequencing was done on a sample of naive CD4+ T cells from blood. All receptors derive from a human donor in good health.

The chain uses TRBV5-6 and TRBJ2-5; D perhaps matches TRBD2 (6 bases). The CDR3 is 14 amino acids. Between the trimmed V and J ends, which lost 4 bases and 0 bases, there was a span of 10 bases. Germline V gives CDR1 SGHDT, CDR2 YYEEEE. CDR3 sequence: CASSGGSYQETQYF. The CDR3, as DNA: TGTGCCAGCAGCGGGGGGTCGTACCAAGAGACCCAGTACTTC.

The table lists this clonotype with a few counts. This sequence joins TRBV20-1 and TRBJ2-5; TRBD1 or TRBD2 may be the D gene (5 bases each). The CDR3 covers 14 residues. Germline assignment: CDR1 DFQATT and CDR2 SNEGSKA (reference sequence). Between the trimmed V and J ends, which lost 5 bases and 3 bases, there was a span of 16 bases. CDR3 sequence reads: CSAAGAGGKETQYF. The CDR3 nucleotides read TGCAGTGCTGCCGGGGCGGGTGGTAAAGAGACCCAGTACTTC.

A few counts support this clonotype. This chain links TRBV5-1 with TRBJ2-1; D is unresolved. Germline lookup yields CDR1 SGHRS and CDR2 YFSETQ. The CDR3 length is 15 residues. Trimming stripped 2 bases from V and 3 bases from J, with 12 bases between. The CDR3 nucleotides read TGCGCCAGCAGCTTATCTCTAGGCGTCTACAATGAGCAGTTCTTC. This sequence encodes CASSLSLGVYNEQFF.

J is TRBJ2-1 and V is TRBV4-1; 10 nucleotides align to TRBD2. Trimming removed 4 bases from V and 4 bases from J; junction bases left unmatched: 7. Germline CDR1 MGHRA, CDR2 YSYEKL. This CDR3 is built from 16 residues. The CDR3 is CASSLSWTSGYNEQFF. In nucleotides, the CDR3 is TGCGCCAGCAGCCTCTCCTGGACTAGCGGATACAATGAGCAGTTCTTC.

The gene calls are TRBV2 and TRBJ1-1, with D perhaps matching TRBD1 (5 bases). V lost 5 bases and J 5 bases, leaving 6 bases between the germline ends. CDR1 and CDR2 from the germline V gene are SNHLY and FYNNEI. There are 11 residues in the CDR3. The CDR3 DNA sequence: TGTGCCAGCAGTTGGGGGACTGAAGCTTTCTTT. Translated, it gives CASSWGTEAFF.

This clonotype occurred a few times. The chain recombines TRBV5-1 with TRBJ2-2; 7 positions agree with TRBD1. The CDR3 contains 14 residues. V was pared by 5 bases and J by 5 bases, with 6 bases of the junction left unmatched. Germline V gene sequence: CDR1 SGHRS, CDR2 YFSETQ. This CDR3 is CASSRDSVTGELFF. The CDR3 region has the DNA TGCGCCAGCAGTCGGGACAGCGTAACCGGGGAGCTGTTTTTT.

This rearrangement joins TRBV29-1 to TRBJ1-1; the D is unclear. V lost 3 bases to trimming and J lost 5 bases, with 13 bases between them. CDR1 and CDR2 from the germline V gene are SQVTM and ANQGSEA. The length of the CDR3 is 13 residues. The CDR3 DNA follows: TGCAGCGTTGACTTCTACCCGAAGACTGAAGCTTTCTTT. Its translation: CSVDFYPKTEAFF.

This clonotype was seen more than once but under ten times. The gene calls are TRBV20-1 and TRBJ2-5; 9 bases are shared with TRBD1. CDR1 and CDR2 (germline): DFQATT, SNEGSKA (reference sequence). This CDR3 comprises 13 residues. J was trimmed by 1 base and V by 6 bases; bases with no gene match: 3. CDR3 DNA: TGCAGTGCGGAGGACAGGGGCCAAGAGACCCAGTACTTC. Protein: CSAEDRGQETQYF.

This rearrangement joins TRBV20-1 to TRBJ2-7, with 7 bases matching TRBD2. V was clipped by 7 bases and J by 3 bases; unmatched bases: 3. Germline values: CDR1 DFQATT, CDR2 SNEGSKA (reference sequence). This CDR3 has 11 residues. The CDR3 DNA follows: TGCAGTGTACGGACTAGCTACGAGCAGTACTTC. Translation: CSVRTSYEQYF.

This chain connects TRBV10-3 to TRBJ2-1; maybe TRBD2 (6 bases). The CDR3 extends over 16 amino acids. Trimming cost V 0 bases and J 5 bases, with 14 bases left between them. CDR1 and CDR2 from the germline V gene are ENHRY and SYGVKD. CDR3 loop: CAISESVTGEDNEQFF. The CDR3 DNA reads TGTGCCATCAGTGAGTCGGTTACGGGAGAGGACAATGAGCAGTTCTTC.

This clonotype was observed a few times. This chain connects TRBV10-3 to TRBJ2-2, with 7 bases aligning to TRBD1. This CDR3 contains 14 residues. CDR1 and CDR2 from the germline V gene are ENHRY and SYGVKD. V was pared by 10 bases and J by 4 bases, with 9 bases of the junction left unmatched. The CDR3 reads CATKRDRSTGELFF. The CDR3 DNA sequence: TGTGCCACAAAACGGGACAGAAGCACCGGGGAGCTGTTTTTT.

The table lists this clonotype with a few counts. CDR3 in DNA: TGTGCCAGCCGCCAGGCGGGAGGCACCTACGAGCAGTACTTC. Its translation is CASRQAGGTYEQYF. V gene TRBV12-3 or TRBV12-4 combines with J gene TRBJ2-7, with TRBD2 matching over 8 bases. The V and J ends lost 8 bases and 2 bases, in that order; junction bases with no gene match: 8. The CDR3 length is 14 residues.

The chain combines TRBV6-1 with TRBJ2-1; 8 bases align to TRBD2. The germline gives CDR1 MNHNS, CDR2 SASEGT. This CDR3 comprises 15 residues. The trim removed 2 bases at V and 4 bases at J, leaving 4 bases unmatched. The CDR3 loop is CASSELIAGYNEQFF. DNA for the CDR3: TGTGCCAGCAGTGAACTAATAGCGGGGTACAATGAGCAGTTCTTC.

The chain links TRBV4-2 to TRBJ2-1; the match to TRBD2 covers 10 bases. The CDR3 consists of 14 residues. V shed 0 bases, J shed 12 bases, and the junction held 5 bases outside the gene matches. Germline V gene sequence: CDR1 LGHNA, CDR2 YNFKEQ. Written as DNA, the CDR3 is TGTGCCAGCAGCCAAGAGATACTAGCGGGACGGCAGTTCTTC. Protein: CASSQEILAGRQFF.

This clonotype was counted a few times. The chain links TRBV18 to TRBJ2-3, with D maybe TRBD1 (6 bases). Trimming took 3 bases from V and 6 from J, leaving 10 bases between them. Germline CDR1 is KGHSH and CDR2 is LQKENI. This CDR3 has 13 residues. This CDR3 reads CASSPTGMDTQYF. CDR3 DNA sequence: TGTGCCAGCTCACCTACAGGGATGGATACGCAGTATTTT.

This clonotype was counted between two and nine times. The CDR3 spells CASSSTSNTGELFF. The DNA of the CDR3 is TGCGCCAGCAGCTCTACATCCAACACCGGGGAGCTGTTTTTT. This chain joins TRBV5-1 and TRBJ2-2; D not certain. In germline, CDR1 is SGHRS, CDR2 YFSETQ. The CDR3 has 14 residues. Trimming removed 3 bases from V and 2 bases from J, with 8 bases in between.

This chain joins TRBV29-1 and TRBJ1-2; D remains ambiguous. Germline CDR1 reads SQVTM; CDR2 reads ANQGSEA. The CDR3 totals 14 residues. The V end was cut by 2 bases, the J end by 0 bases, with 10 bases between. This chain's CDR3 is CSVEQDGTNYGYTF. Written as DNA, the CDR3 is TGCAGCGTTGAACAGGACGGGACTAACTATGGCTACACCTTC.

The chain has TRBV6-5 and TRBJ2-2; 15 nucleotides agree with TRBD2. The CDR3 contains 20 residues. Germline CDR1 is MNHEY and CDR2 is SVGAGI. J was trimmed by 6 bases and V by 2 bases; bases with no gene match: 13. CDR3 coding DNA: TGTGCCAGCAGTTACAGCCTGGGACTAGCGGGAGGCGGATCCCCCGGGGAGCTGTTTTTT. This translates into CASSYSLGLAGGGSPGELFF.

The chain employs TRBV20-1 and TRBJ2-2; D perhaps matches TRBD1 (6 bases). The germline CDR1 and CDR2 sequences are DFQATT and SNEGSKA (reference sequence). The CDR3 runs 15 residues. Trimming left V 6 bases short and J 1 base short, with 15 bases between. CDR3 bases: TGCAGTGCAACCCCCGGGACAAAGAACACCGGGGAGCTGTTTTTT. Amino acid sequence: CSATPGTKNTGELFF.

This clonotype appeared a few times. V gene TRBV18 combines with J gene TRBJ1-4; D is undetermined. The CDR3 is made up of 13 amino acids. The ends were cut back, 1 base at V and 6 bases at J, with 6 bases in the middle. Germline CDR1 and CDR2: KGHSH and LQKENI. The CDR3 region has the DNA TGTGCCAGCTCACCACAGAGGGATGAAAAACTGTTTTTT. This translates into CASSPQRDEKLFF.